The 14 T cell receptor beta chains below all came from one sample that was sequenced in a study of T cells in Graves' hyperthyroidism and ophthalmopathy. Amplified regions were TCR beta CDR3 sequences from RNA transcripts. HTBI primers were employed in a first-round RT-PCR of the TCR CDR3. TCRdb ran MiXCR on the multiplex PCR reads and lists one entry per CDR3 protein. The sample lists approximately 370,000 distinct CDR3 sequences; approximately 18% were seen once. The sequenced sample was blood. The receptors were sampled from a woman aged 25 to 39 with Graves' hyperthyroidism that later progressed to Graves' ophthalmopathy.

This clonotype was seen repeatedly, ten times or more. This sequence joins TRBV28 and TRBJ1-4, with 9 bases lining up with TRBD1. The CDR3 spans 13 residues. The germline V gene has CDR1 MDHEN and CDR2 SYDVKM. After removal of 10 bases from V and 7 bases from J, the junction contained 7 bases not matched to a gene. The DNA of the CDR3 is TGTGCCATCCAAGACAGGGGGAGTGAAAAACTGTTTTTT. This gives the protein CAIQDRGSEKLFF.

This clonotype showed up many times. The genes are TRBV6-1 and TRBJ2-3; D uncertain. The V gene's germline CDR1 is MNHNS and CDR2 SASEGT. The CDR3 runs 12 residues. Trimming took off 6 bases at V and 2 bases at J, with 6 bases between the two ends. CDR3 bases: TGTGCCAGCAGACCCACCACAGATACGCAGTATTTT. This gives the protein CASRPTTDTQYF.

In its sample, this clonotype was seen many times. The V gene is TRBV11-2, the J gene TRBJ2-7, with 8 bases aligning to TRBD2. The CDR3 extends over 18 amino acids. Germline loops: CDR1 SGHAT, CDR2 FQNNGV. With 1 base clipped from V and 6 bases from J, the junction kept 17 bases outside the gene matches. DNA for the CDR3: TGTGCCAGCAGCTTAGTGGGAGCTGACGGGAGGGGATTGCTCGAGCAGTACTTC. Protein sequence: CASSLVGADGRGLLEQYF.

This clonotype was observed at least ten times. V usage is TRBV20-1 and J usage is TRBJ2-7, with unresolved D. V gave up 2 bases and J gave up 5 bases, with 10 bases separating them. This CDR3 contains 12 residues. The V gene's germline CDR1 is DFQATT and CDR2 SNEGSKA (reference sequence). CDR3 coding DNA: TGCAGTGCTAGATCGAGTTCTGACGAGCAGTACTTC. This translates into CSARSSSDEQYF.

In nucleotides, the CDR3 is TGCGCCAGCAGCTTCAGGAGCGAGGTGGATGGCTACACCTTC. Translating it yields CASSFRSEVDGYTF. This chain connects TRBV5-1 to TRBJ1-2; D gene ambiguous. Germline V gene sequence: CDR1 SGHRS, CDR2 YFSETQ. V gave up 2 bases and J gave up 6 bases, with 14 bases separating them. CDR3 length: 14 residues.

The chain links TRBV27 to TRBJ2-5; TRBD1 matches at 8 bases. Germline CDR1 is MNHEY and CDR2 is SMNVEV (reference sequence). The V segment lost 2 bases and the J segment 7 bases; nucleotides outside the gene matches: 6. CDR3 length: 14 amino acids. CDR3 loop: CASSLGPGQGTQYF. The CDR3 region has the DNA TGTGCCAGCAGTTTAGGGCCAGGACAGGGGACCCAGTACTTC.

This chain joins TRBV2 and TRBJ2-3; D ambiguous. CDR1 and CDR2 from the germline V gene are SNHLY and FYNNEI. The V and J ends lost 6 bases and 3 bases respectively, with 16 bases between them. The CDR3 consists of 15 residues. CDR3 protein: CASRFYDSTTDTQYF. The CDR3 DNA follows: TGTGCCAGCAGGTTCTATGACTCCACAACAGATACGCAGTATTTT.

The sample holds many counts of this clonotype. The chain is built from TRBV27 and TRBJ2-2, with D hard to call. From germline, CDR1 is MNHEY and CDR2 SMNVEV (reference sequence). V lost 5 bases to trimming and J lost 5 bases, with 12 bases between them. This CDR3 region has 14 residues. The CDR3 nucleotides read TGTGCCAGCAGTATACGACTTTGGACCGGGGAGCTGTTTTTT. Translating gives CASSIRLWTGELFF.

The CDR3 reads CAWSVGPLAFF. The CDR3 nucleotides read TGTGCCTGGAGTGTAGGGCCTCTAGCTTTCTTT. This chain connects TRBV30 to TRBJ1-1; no clear D gene. The CDR3 spans 11 residues. Trimming left V 0 bases short and J 10 bases short, with 9 bases between. From germline, CDR1 is GTSNPN and CDR2 SVGIG (reference sequence).

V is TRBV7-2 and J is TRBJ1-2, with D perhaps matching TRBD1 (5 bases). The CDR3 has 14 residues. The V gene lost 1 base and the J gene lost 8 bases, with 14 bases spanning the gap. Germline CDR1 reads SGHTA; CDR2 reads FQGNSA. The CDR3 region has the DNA TGTGCCAGCAGCTTAGGACCAGGGACGGGGGGCTACACCTTC. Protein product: CASSLGPGTGGYTF.

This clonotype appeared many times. CDR3 region: CSVEAPGTGDNEQFF. The CDR3 DNA reads as TGCAGCGTTGAAGCGCCCGGGACAGGGGACAATGAGCAGTTCTTC. The genes are TRBV29-1 and TRBJ2-1; 10 bases fit TRBD1. The CDR3 has 15 amino acids. Germline values: CDR1 SQVTM, CDR2 ANQGSEA. The V segment lost 1 base and the J segment 5 bases; nucleotides outside the gene matches: 5.

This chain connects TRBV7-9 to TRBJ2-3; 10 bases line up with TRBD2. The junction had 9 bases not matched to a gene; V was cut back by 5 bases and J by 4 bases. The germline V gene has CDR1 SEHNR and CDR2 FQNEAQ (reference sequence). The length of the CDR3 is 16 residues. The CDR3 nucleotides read TGTGCCAGCAGCAGGATCGGAGCGGGAGGGCCAGATACGCAGTATTTT. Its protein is CASSRIGAGGPDTQYF. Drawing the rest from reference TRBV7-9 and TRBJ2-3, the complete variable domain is DTGVSQNPRHKITKRGQNVTFRCDPISEHNRLYWYRQTLGQGPEFLTYFQNEAQLEKSRLLSDRFSAERPKGSFSTLEIQRTEQGDSAMYLCASSRIGAGGPDTQYFGPGTRLTVL.

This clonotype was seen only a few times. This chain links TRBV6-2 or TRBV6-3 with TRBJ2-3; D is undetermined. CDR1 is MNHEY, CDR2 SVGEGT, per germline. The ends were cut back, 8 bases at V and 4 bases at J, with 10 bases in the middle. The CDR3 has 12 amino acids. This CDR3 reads CASGLVADTQYF. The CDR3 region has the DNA TGTGCCAGCGGGCTAGTAGCAGATACGCAGTATTTT.

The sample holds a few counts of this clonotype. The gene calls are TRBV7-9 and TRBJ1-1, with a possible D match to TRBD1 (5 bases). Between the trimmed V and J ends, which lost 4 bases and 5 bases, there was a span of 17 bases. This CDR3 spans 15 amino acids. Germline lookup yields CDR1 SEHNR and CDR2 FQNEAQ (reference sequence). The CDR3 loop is CASSSPAGGSTEAFF. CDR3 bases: TGTGCCAGCAGCTCCCCCGCCGGGGGGAGTACTGAAGCTTTCTTT.